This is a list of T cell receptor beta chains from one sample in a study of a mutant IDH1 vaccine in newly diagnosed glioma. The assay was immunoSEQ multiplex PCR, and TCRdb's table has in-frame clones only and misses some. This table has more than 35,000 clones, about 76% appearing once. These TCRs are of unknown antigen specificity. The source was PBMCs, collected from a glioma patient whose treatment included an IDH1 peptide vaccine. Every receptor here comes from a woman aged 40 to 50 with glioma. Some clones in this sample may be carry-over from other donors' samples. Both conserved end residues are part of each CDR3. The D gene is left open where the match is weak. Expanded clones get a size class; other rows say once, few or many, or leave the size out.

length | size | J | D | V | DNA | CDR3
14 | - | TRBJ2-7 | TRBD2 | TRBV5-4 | TGTGCCAGCAGCTTGGTGGGGGGGGCCTACGAGCAGTACTTC | CASSLVGGAYEQYF
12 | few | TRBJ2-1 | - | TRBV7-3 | TGTGCCAGCAGCCTCGGCCTCGATGAGCAGTTCTTC | CASSLGLDEQFF
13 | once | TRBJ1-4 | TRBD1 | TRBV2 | TGTGCCAGCAAGTCAGGGGGCAATGAAAAACTGTTTTTT | CASKSGGNEKLFF
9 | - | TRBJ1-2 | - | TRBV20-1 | TGCAGTGCCCTAGCTGGCTACACCTTC | CSALAGYTF
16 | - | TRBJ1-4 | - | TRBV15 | TGTGCCACCGCAACCAGGACCTATCCAACTAATGAAAAACTGTTTTTT | CATATRTYPTNEKLFF
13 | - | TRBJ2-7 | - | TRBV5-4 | TGTGCCAGCAGCTTGGGGGCCCTGGACGAGCAGTACTTC | CASSLGALDEQYF
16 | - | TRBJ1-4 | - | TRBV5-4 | TGTGCCAGCAGCTGGGAAGGGGCGCGGGGTAATGAAAAACTGTTTTTT | CASSWEGARGNEKLFF
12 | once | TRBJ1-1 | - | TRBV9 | TGTGCCAGCAGCGCGGCACCCGACGGACCTTTCTTT | CASSAAPDGPFF
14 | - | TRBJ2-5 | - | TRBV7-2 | TGTGCCAGCAGCCCTGACGGGACCGGTCGGACCCAGTACTTC | CASSPDGTGRTQYF
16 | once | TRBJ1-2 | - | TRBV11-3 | TGTGCCAGCAGCTTAGTACTGGAGGATCGGGACTATGGCTACACCTTC | CASSLVLEDRDYGYTF
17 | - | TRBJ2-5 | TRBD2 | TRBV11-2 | TGTGCCAGCAGCTCCCGGGCGACTAGCGGGGGACAAGAGACCCAGTACTTC | CASSSRATSGGQETQYF
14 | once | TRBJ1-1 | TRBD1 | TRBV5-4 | TGTGCCAGCAGGTTAACCGGGACAGGGGCTGAAGCTTTCTTT | CASRLTGTGAEAFF
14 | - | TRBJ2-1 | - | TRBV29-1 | TGCAGCGTCACTGGGGGGGCCCAAGACAATGAGCAGTTCTTC | CSVTGGAQDNEQFF
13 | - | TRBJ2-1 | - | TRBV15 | TGTGCCACCAGCAGAGATACAGGGAATGAGCAGTTCTTC | CATSRDTGNEQFF
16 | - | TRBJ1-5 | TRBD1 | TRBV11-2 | TGTGCCAGCAGCTACGGGGAAGGGGGCAGCAATCAGCCCCAGCATTTT | CASSYGEGGSNQPQHF
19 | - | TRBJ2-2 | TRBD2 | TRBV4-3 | TGCGCCAGCAGCGACGGGGGAGCGGGAGGTCTGATCGTCTCCGGGGAGCTGTTTTTT | CASSDGGAGGLIVSGELFF
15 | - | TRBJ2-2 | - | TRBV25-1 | TGTGCCAGCAGGACCGGGACACCTTACACCGGGGATCTGTTTTTT | CASRTGTPYTGDLFF
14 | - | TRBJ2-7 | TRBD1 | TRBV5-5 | TGTGCCAGCAGCCCGACAGGGGGTCGAGATGAGCAGTACTTC | CASSPTGGRDEQYF
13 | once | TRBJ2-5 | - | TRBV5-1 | TGCGCCAGCAGCTTGTCAGGCCAAGAGACCCAGTACTTC | CASSLSGQETQYF
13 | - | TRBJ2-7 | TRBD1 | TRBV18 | TGTGCCAGCTCAGGACAGGCCACCGGCGAGCAGTACTTC | CASSGQATGEQYF
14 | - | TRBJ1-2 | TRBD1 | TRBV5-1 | TGCGCCAGCACCGCTGGGACAGCTAACTATGGCTACACCTTC | CASTAGTANYGYTF
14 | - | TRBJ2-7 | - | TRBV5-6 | TGTGCCAGCAGCACGTCCGACGGGGACTACGAGCAGTACTTC | CASSTSDGDYEQYF
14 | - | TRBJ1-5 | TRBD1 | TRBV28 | TGTGCCAGCACCGCGGGACAGACCTATCAGCCCCAGCATTTT | CASTAGQTYQPQHF
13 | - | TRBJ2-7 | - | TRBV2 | TGTGCCAGCAGTGGAGTCGGCTCCTACGAGCAGTACTTC | CASSGVGSYEQYF
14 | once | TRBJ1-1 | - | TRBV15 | TGTGCCACCAGCTGGGGAGGGAGGAACACTGAAGCTTTCTTT | CATSWGGRNTEAFF
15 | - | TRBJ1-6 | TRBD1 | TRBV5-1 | TGCGCCAGCACCCGGGACAGGGGAGGCGGTTCACCCCTCCACTTT | CASTRDRGGGSPLHF
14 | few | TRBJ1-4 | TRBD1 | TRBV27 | TGTGCCAGCAGTCGACAGGGTTTTAATGAAAAACTGTTTTTT | CASSRQGFNEKLFF
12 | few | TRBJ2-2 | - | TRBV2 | TGTGCCAGCAGTGAATATCCCGGGGAGCTGTTTTTT | CASSEYPGELFF
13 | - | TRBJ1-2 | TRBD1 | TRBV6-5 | TGTGCCAGCAGTTCCGGGACAGCCCTCGGCTACACCTTC | CASSSGTALGYTF
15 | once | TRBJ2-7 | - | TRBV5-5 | TGTGCCAGCAGCTTGGCCGCGGCAGCTACCTACGAGCAGTACTTC | CASSLAAAATYEQYF
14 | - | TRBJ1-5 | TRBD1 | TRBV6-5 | TGTGCCAGCAGTCCTACAGGGGGTTATATGCCCCAGCATTTT | CASSPTGGYMPQHF
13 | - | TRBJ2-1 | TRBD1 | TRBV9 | TGTGCCAGCAGCGGGATCCCAGGGGGTGAGCAGTTCTTC | CASSGIPGGEQFF
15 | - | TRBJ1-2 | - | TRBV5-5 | TGTGCCAGCAGTCCTCTATCGGGGGGCAACGATGGCTACACCTTC | CASSPLSGGNDGYTF
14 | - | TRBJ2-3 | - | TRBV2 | TGTGCCAGCGCGGCGGTGGCTAGCACAGATACGCAGTATTTT | CASAAVASTDTQYF
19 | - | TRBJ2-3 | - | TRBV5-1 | TGCGCCAGCAGCTTGCGGCCCTACAGGTTGCAAAGGAGCACAGATACGCAGTATTTT | CASSLRPYRLQRSTDTQYF
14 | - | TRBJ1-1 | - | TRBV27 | TGTGCCAGCAGCACTGGATCCCATAACACTGAAGCTTTCTTT | CASSTGSHNTEAFF
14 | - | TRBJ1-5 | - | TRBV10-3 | TGTGCCATCAGTGAAGGTGCTAGCAATCAGCCCCAGCATTTT | CAISEGASNQPQHF
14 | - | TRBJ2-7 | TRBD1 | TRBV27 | TGTGCCAGCAGAACAGGGGGACCCTCCTACGAGCAGTACTTC | CASRTGGPSYEQYF
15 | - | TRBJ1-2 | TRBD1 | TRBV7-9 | TGTGCCAGCAGCTCCGGGGGGGGCAGGGGGCCAGGCTACACCTTC | CASSSGGGRGPGYTF
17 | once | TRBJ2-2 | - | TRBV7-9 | TGTGCCAGCAGCTTAGGCCGACTAGTTCGGGGCACCGGGGAGCTGTTTTTT | CASSLGRLVRGTGELFF
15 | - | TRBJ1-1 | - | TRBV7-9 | TGTGCCAGCAGCTTAGGTCTGGGGGCGAACACTGAAGCTTTCTTT | CASSLGLGANTEAFF
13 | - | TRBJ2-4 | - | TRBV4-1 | TGCGCCAGCAGCTCAGGACCCCTGGGCATTCAGTACTTC | CASSSGPLGIQYF
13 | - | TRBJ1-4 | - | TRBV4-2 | TGTGCCAGCCTGGGCTCAACTAATGAAAAACTGTTTTTT | CASLGSTNEKLFF
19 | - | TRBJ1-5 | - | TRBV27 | TGTGCCAGCAGTTCTCCACCCCCCGGACACCCTTATAGCAATCAGCCCCAGCATTTT | CASSSPPPGHPYSNQPQHF
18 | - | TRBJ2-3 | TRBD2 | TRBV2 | TGTGCCAGCACCCTGACTAGCGGGAGGGCCCGGGGGACAGATACGCAGTATTTT | CASTLTSGRARGTDTQYF
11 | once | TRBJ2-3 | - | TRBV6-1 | TGTAGAGGACGGCACACAGATACGCAGTATTTT | CRGRHTDTQYF
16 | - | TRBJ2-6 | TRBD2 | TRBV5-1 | TGCGCCAGCACGGGGGGGGCGTCCTCTGGGGCCAACGTCCTGACTTTC | CASTGGASSGANVLTF
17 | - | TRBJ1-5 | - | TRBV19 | TGTGCCAGTAGTATGGCTTCTACAGGGTTTAGCAATCAGCCCCAGCATTTT | CASSMASTGFSNQPQHF
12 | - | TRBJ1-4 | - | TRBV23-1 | TGCGCCAGCAGTCAATACGGTGAAAAACTGTTTTTT | CASSQYGEKLFF
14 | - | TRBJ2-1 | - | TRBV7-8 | TGTGCCAGCAGCCTACAAGGGCCCTACAATGAGCAGTTCTTC | CASSLQGPYNEQFF
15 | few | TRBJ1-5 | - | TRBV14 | TGTGCCAGCAGCCAAGGGACGGGTAGCAATCAGCCCCAGCATTTT | CASSQGTGSNQPQHF
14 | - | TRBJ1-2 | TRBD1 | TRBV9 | TGTGCCAGCAGCGCACCCAGGGGGATTGGTGGCTACACCTTC | CASSAPRGIGGYTF